Following are 18 T cell receptor beta chains from one sample sequenced in a study of T-cell reconstitution after alpha-beta-depleted transplantation in children (dated by TCRdb to the mid-2010s). The method behind the library was PCR. This sample was sequenced with an Illumina HiSeq 2500. TCR library preparation used molecular barcoding, with unique molecular identifiers applied to normalize quantification of the TCRbeta repertoire. Clones were called with MiXCR by TCRdb after fastp trimmed the public reads at Q25, and only in-frame beta chains were retained. CDR3 protein sequences are deduplicated, and each keeps its most common genes and DNA. The sample table contains about 230,000 distinct CDR3 sequences; only one count was recorded for 12% of them. The ten largest clones take up approximately 2.9% of the sample. The sequencing used PBMCs from the stem cell graft donor, collected from the stem cell graft. These receptors were obtained from a human donor who donated a stem cell graft to a child with acute lymphoblastic leukemia.

The J gene is TRBJ2-5, the V gene TRBV5-1; D not resolved. The ends were cut back, 1 base at V and 4 bases at J, with 11 bases in the middle. Germline V gene data show CDR1 as SGHRS and CDR2 as YFSETQ. CDR3 size: 14 residues. CDR3 protein: CASSLKSAIETQYF. CDR3 nucleotides: TGCGCCAGCAGCTTGAAGTCCGCCATAGAGACCCAGTACTTC.

This clonotype showed up many times. The chain combines TRBV5-1 with TRBJ2-5, with D perhaps matching TRBD2 (7 bases). V lost 2 bases and J lost 5, with 13 bases in between. This CDR3 comprises 14 residues. Germline lookup yields CDR1 SGHRS and CDR2 YFSETQ. CDR3 nucleotides: TGCGCCAGCAGCTTTGGGGGGGCCAGGGAGACCCAGTACTTC. It codes for CASSFGGARETQYF.

This clonotype was found many times. The chain has TRBV5-1 and TRBJ1-1, with D perhaps TRBD1 (5 bases). Trimming took off 3 bases at V and 1 base at J, with 16 bases between the two ends. Germline loops: CDR1 SGHRS, CDR2 YFSETQ. The CDR3 runs 16 residues. CDR3 DNA: TGCGCCAGCAGCTCAGCCCCGACGGGGGAGAACACTGAAGCTTTCTTT. This sequence encodes CASSSAPTGENTEAFF. The entire variable domain, with the rest obtained from reference TRBV5-1 and TRBJ1-1, is as follows: KAGVTQTPRYLIKTRGQQVTLSCSPISGHRSVSWYQQTPGQGLQFLFEYFSETQRNKGNFPGRFSGRQFSNSRSEMNVSTLELGDSALYLCASSSAPTGENTEAFFGQGTRLTVV.

This clonotype occurred many times. The rearrangement links TRBV7-3 to TRBJ2-2, with TRBD2 matching over 10 bases. Germline V gene lookup returns CDR1 SGHTA and CDR2 FQGTGA. The V segment lost 5 bases and the J segment 5 bases; nucleotides outside the gene matches: 5. This CDR3 region has 15 residues. CDR3 DNA sequence: TGTGCCAGCAGCCTCGGACTAGCGGAGACCGGGGAGCTGTTTTTT. The encoded protein is CASSLGLAETGELFF.

This clonotype was counted at least ten times. The chain recombines TRBV19 with TRBJ2-7; 7 nucleotides agree with TRBD1. CDR3 size: 13 residues. V shed 7 bases, J shed 7 bases, and the junction held 10 bases outside the gene matches. Germline V lookup: CDR1 LNHDA, CDR2 SQIVND (reference sequence). The CDR3 protein is CASKTGDVEEQYF. CDR3 DNA sequence: TGTGCCAGTAAAACAGGGGATGTGGAAGAGCAGTACTTC.

This clonotype has more than one count but fewer than ten. The CDR3 coding sequence is TGCGCCAGCAACCCCCTTGGGTCCAGGGGGACTGAAGCTTTCTTT. This gives the protein CASNPLGSRGTEAFF. V is TRBV5-1 and J is TRBJ1-1; 7 bases line up with TRBD1. J gave up 5 bases and V 6 bases, and 13 bases lay outside the gene matches. Looked up from germline, CDR1 is SGHRS and CDR2 is YFSETQ. This CDR3 spans 15 amino acids. The full variable domain, its missing parts supplied by reference TRBV5-1 and TRBJ1-1, is KAGVTQTPRYLIKTRGQQVTLSCSPISGHRSVSWYQQTPGQGLQFLFEYFSETQRNKGNFPGRFSGRQFSNSRSEMNVSTLELGDSALYLCASNPLGSRGTEAFFGQGTRLTVV.

This clonotype has at least ten counts. The V call is TRBV27, the J call TRBJ2-7, with TRBD2 identical over 9 bases. With 4 bases clipped from V and 5 bases from J, the junction kept 9 bases outside the gene matches. The CDR3 sequence is 15 residues long. Germline CDR1 and CDR2: MNHEY and SMNVEV (reference sequence). CDR3 coding DNA: TGTGCCAGCAGTTCCTTGGCGGGAGGGCCCCACGAGCAGTACTTC. Protein: CASSSLAGGPHEQYF.

At least ten counts were recorded for this clonotype. The chain is built from TRBV20-1 and TRBJ2-1; weak D call: TRBD2 (6 bases). Looked up from germline, CDR1 is DFQATT and CDR2 is SNEGSKA (reference sequence). V lost 3 bases and J 9 bases, leaving 18 bases between the germline ends. This CDR3 comprises 14 residues. Here the CDR3 DNA reads TGCAGTGCTAGCCTCGGCGGGAAAGTCACTGAGCAGTTCTTC. Translated, it gives CSASLGGKVTEQFF.

This chain links TRBV7-8 with TRBJ1-1; D perhaps matches TRBD1 (5 bases). There are 13 residues in the CDR3. V was trimmed by 0 bases and J by 6 bases, leaving 8 bases between them. Germline lookup yields CDR1 SGHVS and CDR2 FQNEAQ. The CDR3, as DNA: TGTGCCAGCAGCTTAGCCCGGGACCCTGAAGCTTTCTTT. Its translation: CASSLARDPEAFF.

Worth noting for this clonotype: A much larger clone sits a single nucleotide away, making a read error possible. The V gene is TRBV4-3, the J gene TRBJ2-7; D gene ambiguous. The CDR3 is 15 residues long. Germline loops: CDR1 LGHNA, CDR2 YSLEER. The CDR3 DNA is TGCGCCAGCAGCCAAGATACCAGTAGCTCCTACGACCAGTACTTC. This gives the protein CASSQDTSSSYDQYF.

There are many counts of this clonotype. The rearrangement uses TRBV12-3 or TRBV12-4 and TRBJ2-1, with D hard to call. The length of the CDR3 is 15 residues. V gave up 6 bases and J gave up 0 bases, with 12 bases separating them. CDR3 DNA: TGTGCCAGCAGCCCCAGGAAATACTCCTACAATGAGCAGTTCTTC. Its translation is CASSPRKYSYNEQFF.

This clonotype was detected many times. The chain couples TRBV10-3 to TRBJ2-3, with D tentatively TRBD1 or TRBD2 (6 bases each). Trimming pared 4 bases from V and 6 bases from J, leaving 11 bases between. The germline V gene encodes CDR1 ENHRY and CDR2 SYGVKD. The CDR3 has 13 residues. The CDR3 spells CAISARGGDTQYF. The CDR3 region has the DNA TGTGCCATCAGTGCCCGAGGGGGGGATACGCAGTATTTT.

As regards this clonotype: A much more abundant neighbour one base away suggests this may be a read error. V usage is TRBV7-9 and J usage is TRBJ1-5; D is perhaps TRBD1 (5 bases). This CDR3 has 15 residues. Per germline, CDR1 SEHNR and CDR2 FQNEAQ (reference sequence). For the CDR3, the DNA is TGTGCCAGCAGCTTAGAGTCGGGGGATAATCCGCCCCAGCATTTT. This translates into CASSLESGDNPPQHF.

This clonotype was observed many times. V and J are TRBV6-5 and TRBJ2-1, with 7 bases matching TRBD2. Germline lookup yields CDR1 MNHEY and CDR2 SVGAGI. Trimming removed 2 bases from V and 2 bases from J; junction bases left unmatched: 0. The CDR3 loop spans 14 amino acids. DNA for the CDR3: TGTGCCAGCAGTTACGGGGGGGCCTACAATGAGCAGTTCTTC. Translated: CASSYGGAYNEQFF.

This clonotype came up many times. CDR3 residues: CAISTEDLYNEQFF. CDR3 in DNA: TGTGCCATCAGTACCGAGGACCTCTACAATGAGCAGTTCTTC. The rearrangement joins TRBV10-3 to TRBJ2-1; D is unclear. This CDR3 region has 14 residues. The V end was cut by 5 bases, the J end by 3 bases, with 11 bases between. Looked up from germline, CDR1 is ENHRY and CDR2 is SYGVKD.

This clonotype was counted ten times or more. The chain links TRBV27 to TRBJ2-7; 9 bases line up with TRBD1. CDR1 is MNHEY and CDR2 is SMNVEV in the germline V gene (reference sequence). The ends lost 6 bases at V and 2 bases at J; junction bases unmatched: 8. The CDR3 consists of 15 residues. The CDR3 loop reads CASSDTGTGTYEQYF. The CDR3 nucleotides are TGTGCCAGCAGCGATACCGGGACAGGGACCTACGAGCAGTACTTC.

This clonotype was counted at least ten times. The V gene is TRBV27, the J gene TRBJ1-2, with TRBD1 identical over 7 bases. V was pared by 4 bases and J by 4 bases, with 9 bases of the junction left unmatched. CDR1 and CDR2 from the germline V gene are MNHEY and SMNVEV (reference sequence). CDR3 length: 15 residues. CDR3 protein: CASSYTGALPYGYTF. The CDR3 bases are TGTGCCAGCAGTTATACAGGGGCCTTACCCTATGGCTACACCTTC.

This clonotype was picked up many times. The V and J genes are TRBV7-2 and TRBJ2-2, with D maybe TRBD2 (5 bases). Trimming stripped 7 bases from V and 6 bases from J, with 9 bases between. Germline V CDR1 and CDR2: SGHTA, FQGNSA. This CDR3 region has 12 residues. The CDR3 loop is CASTPGAGELFF. Here the CDR3 DNA reads TGTGCCAGCACCCCCGGGGCCGGGGAGCTGTTTTTT.